Presented here are 21 T cell receptor beta chains from one specimen sequenced in a study of CD8+CD57+ T cells in acquired aplastic anemia. Genomic DNA, serving as template, underwent TCR beta VDJ and CDR3 profiling. Each CDR3 protein gets one entry after TCRdb re-called the reads with MiXCR. This repertoire shows around 200,000 distinct CDR3 sequences, approximately 50% found once; its top ten account for roughly 15%. The sample comprised sorted CD4+, CD8+, or CD8+CD57+ T cells (not recorded which) from PBMCs. These receptors all stem from a human donor in good health, serving as a control.

Of note for this clonotype: A read error may account for a junction end that differs from germline. CDR3: CATSDSTGEGIGGYTF. In DNA form, the CDR3 reads TGTGCCACCAGTGATTCAACCGGGGAGGGGATAGGTGGCTACACCTTC. The chain combines TRBV6-5 with TRBJ1-2; D is possibly TRBD1 (5 bases). Germline V lookup: CDR1 MNHEY, CDR2 SVGAGI. The CDR3 length is 16 residues.

This sequence joins TRBV20-1 and TRBJ1-5, with D possibly matching TRBD1 (6 bases). Germline V gene data show CDR1 as DFQATT and CDR2 as SNEGSKA (reference sequence). V was clipped by 6 bases and J by 0 bases, with 9 bases between them. This CDR3 has 13 amino acids. The CDR3 here is CSARTDSNQPQHF. The CDR3, as DNA: TGCAGTGCCCGGACAGATAGCAATCAGCCCCAGCATTTT.

With regard to this clonotype: One end of the junction fails to match germline, which may point to a read error. This chain links TRBV12-3 or TRBV12-4 with TRBJ2-5; possibly TRBD2 for D (6 bases). The CDR3 loop spans 9 amino acids. The CDR3 region has the DNA TGTGCCAGCAGTTTATTGGAGGGCTTC. It codes for CASSLLEGF.

V and J are TRBV20-1 and TRBJ1-1; D is unclear. The CDR3 is 12 residues long. Germline-derived CDR1 and CDR2 are DFQATT and SNEGSKA (reference sequence). V was shortened by 2 bases and J by 2 bases, with 6 bases between the two germline ends. The CDR3 nucleotides are TGCAGTGCTAGAACCTTAAACACTGAAGCTTTCTTT. Translating it yields CSARTLNTEAFF.

The chain employs TRBV2 and TRBJ2-7; D remains ambiguous. The V and J ends lost 4 bases and 1 base respectively, with 5 bases between them. Germline V gene data show CDR1 as SNHLY and CDR2 as FYNNEI. The CDR3 sequence is 12 residues long. CDR3 loop: CASSVGSYEQYF. In nucleotides, the CDR3 is TGTGCCAGCAGTGTTGGGTCCTACGAGCAGTACTTC.

Many counts were recorded for this clonotype. The CDR3 coding sequence is TGTGCCAGCAGCTTAACGTTTAGCACAGATACGCAGTATTTT. Amino acid sequence: CASSLTFSTDTQYF. V usage is TRBV7-3 and J usage is TRBJ2-3; D uncertain. V dropped 0 bases and J dropped 0 bases, with 4 bases sitting between them. The germline V gene encodes CDR1 SGHTA and CDR2 FQGTGA. This CDR3 is built from 14 residues.

This clonotype appeared many times. The chain couples TRBV5-8 to TRBJ1-2; 11 nucleotides match TRBD1. From germline, CDR1 is SGHTS and CDR2 YDEGEE. The length of the CDR3 is 13 residues. V lost 5 bases to trimming and J lost 6 bases; unmatched junction nucleotides: 3. This CDR3 is CASSPGQGDGYTF. Here the CDR3 DNA reads TGTGCCAGCAGTCCGGGACAGGGGGATGGCTACACCTTC.

This clonotype has ten or more counts. The chain combines TRBV4-3 with TRBJ2-3; D might be TRBD2 (5 bases). With 1 base removed from V and 3 bases from J, the gap between germline ends came to 8 bases. Germline values: CDR1 LGHNA, CDR2 YSLEER. This CDR3 has 14 residues. The CDR3 DNA reads as TGCGCCAGCAGCCAAGCTCTAGCAACAGATACGCAGTATTTT. Translation gives CASSQALATDTQYF.

This clonotype was counted many times. The chain employs TRBV29-1 and TRBJ1-4, with D possibly TRBD1 on 6 matching bases. With 7 bases removed from V and 7 bases from J, the gap between germline ends came to 16 bases. Germline loops: CDR1 SQVTM, CDR2 ANQGSEA. The CDR3 contains 13 residues. The CDR3 loop is CSARRGKGEKLFF. The CDR3, as DNA: TGCAGCGCTCGCAGGGGCAAGGGTGAAAAACTGTTTTTT.

In this sample, this clonotype turned up once. The chain employs TRBV15 and TRBJ1-1; TRBD1 is a possible D gene (6 bases). The germline V gene encodes CDR1 LNHNV and CDR2 YYDKDF (reference sequence). This CDR3 spans 13 amino acids. The V gene lost 0 bases and the J gene lost 4 bases, with 6 bases spanning the gap. The CDR3 sequence is CATSRDRGTEAFF. CDR3 nucleotides: TGTGCCACCAGCAGAGACAGGGGCACTGAAGCTTTCTTT.

This clonotype was seen only once. The conserved phenylalanine or tryptophan normally closing the CDR3 is absent here, so this likely arose from a read error. The chain combines TRBV10-3 with TRBJ1-2; 8 bases line up with TRBD1. With V trimmed by 7 bases and J by 4 bases, 8 bases remained unmatched. Germline V lookup: CDR1 ENHRY, CDR2 SYGVKD. The CDR3 consists of 14 residues. The CDR3 loop is CAIKTGQDSYGYTL. The CDR3 DNA reads TGTGCCATCAAAACGGGACAGGACTCCTATGGCTACACCCTC.

This clonotype showed up many times. The CDR3: CASSQTVLGQETQYF. The CDR3 region has the DNA TGTGCCAGCAGCCAGACCGTATTGGGGCAAGAGACCCAGTACTTC. This chain connects TRBV11-2 to TRBJ2-5; no clear D gene. Trimming took off 5 bases at V and 2 bases at J, with 15 bases between the two ends. Looked up from germline, CDR1 is SGHAT and CDR2 is FQNNGV. This CDR3 spans 15 amino acids. The whole variable domain, remainder taken from reference TRBV11-2 and TRBJ2-5, is EAGVAQSPRYKIIEKRQSVAFWCNPISGHATLYWYQQILGQGPKLLIQFQNNGVVDDSQLPKDRFSAERLKGVDSTLKIQPAKLEDSAVYLCASSQTVLGQETQYFGPGTRLLVL.

At least ten counts were recorded for this clonotype. J is TRBJ1-2 and V is TRBV20-1; 8 bases map to TRBD1. The J segment lost 7 bases and the V segment lost 6 bases, leaving 16 bases of the junction unmatched. The CDR3 sequence is 15 residues long. Germline loops: CDR1 DFQATT, CDR2 SNEGSKA (reference sequence). This CDR3 is CSAESLYQGAAGYTF. The CDR3 DNA is TGCAGTGCCGAGAGTCTTTACCAGGGGGCAGCTGGCTACACCTTC.

The chain has TRBV10-2 and TRBJ2-7; D remains unclear. V was trimmed by 7 bases and J by 3 bases, leaving 22 bases between them. Germline V gene data show CDR1 as WSHSY and CDR2 as SAAADI. The CDR3 length is 16 residues. The CDR3 DNA reads TGCGCCAGCAACGCCAGCAGCTTGGGGTCAGTCTACGAGCAGTACTTC. Translation gives CASNASSLGSVYEQYF.

There are many counts of this clonotype. This chain joins TRBV20-1 and TRBJ2-1; possible D gene TRBD2, 6 bases. Germline values: CDR1 DFQATT, CDR2 SNEGSKA (reference sequence). The V and J ends lost 7 bases and 7 bases respectively, with 11 bases between them. CDR3 length: 11 amino acids. CDR3 sequence reads: CSGGTLNEQFF. CDR3 coding DNA: TGCAGTGGGGGGACTTTGAATGAGCAGTTCTTC.

This chain links TRBV6-5 with TRBJ2-5, with no clear D. Trimming shortened V by 5 bases and J by 0 bases, and 10 bases separated the two germline ends. Germline CDR1 MNHEY, CDR2 SVGAGI. The CDR3 consists of 14 residues. The CDR3 spells CASSRLPYQETQYF. CDR3 DNA sequence: TGTGCCAGCAGTCGCCTCCCTTACCAAGAGACCCAGTACTTC.

This clonotype was observed at least ten times. This sequence joins TRBV12-3 or TRBV12-4 and TRBJ1-5, with 7 bases matching TRBD1. The CDR3 sequence is 14 residues long. V lost 4 bases, J lost 7 bases, and 7 bases stayed unmatched. The CDR3 sequence: CASSWDSSLQPQHF. CDR3 bases: TGTGCCAGCAGTTGGGACAGTTCCTTACAGCCCCAGCATTTT.

The CDR3 spells CASSVRDLGNYGYTF. The CDR3 DNA reads as TGTGCCAGCAGCGTCCGGGACCTGGGGAACTATGGCTACACCTTC. The chain carries TRBV7-2 and TRBJ1-2; perhaps TRBD1 as D (5 bases). CDR3 size: 15 residues. The V gene lost 5 bases and the J gene lost 2 bases, with 15 bases spanning the gap. Germline CDR1 is SGHTA and CDR2 is FQGNSA.

This clonotype was detected many times. The chain recombines TRBV5-1 with TRBJ2-5; TRBD1 matches 8 bases. After removal of 2 bases from V and 5 bases from J, the junction contained 11 bases not matched to a gene. There are 16 residues in the CDR3. The germline V gene has CDR1 SGHRS and CDR2 YFSETQ. The CDR3 is CASSFRTGSAVETQYF. CDR3 DNA sequence: TGCGCCAGCAGCTTCAGGACAGGGAGCGCAGTGGAGACCCAGTACTTC.

This sequence joins TRBV7-8 and TRBJ2-3, with TRBD2 identical over 13 bases. V was pared by 2 bases and J by 0 bases, with 5 bases of the junction left unmatched. The CDR3 covers 18 residues. The V gene's germline CDR1 is SGHVS and CDR2 FQNEAQ. CDR3 amino acids: CASSLLTSGGGSTDTQYF. DNA for the CDR3: TGTGCCAGCAGCTTATTAACTAGCGGGGGGGGCAGCACAGATACGCAGTATTTT.

The genes are TRBV10-1 and TRBJ2-3, with TRBD2 as a possible D gene (5 bases). Germline assignment: CDR1 WNHNN and CDR2 SYGVQD (reference sequence). V lost 3 bases and J 10 bases, leaving 11 bases between the germline ends. This CDR3 is 12 amino acids long. CDR3 loop: CASSDHPGAQYF. CDR3 coding DNA: TGCGCCAGCAGTGATCATCCCGGGGCGCAGTATTTT.